The 8 T cell receptor beta chains reported below all come from one sample, sequenced in a study of T-cell memory formation after mild COVID-19 (dated by TCRdb to the early 2020s). The method behind the library was 5' RACE. The reads were generated on an Illumina NovaSeq 6000. TCRdb reworked the public reads: Q25 trimming with fastp, MiXCR clone assembly, productive beta chains retained. Each record represents a unique CDR3 protein, reported with the most common genes and DNA among its rows. The sample includes about 60,000 distinct CDR3 sequences, with about 12% observed a single time. Of the sample, about 25% falls within the top ten clones. Specimen: PBMCs or a T cell subset sorted from them (not recorded which). Source of these receptors: a man younger than 30 who had mild COVID-19 (a few samples of this study predate the infection). The sample titles of this study are shuffled in the database, so cell type and time point are left out; the donor was told from shared clones.

This clonotype was recorded a few times. The CDR3 nucleotides read TGTGCCAGCAGCTCCGACCCTAACACTGAAGCTTTCTTT. Translation: CASSSDPNTEAFF. V is TRBV7-2 and J is TRBJ1-1, with no clear D. This CDR3 comprises 13 residues. V lost 4 bases, J lost 2 bases, and 8 bases lay in between. Germline-derived CDR1 and CDR2 are SGHTA and FQGNSA.

In this sample, this clonotype turned up a few times. The chain is built from TRBV2 and TRBJ2-5, with a possible D match to TRBD2 (6 bases). Trimming took 4 bases from V and 1 from J, leaving 22 bases between them. Germline CDR1 is SNHLY and CDR2 is FYNNEI. The CDR3 is 18 amino acids. CDR3 DNA: TGTGCCAGCAGTGGGGCGAAAGGGCGAGGGACTTTCCAAGAGACCCAGTACTTC. It specifies CASSGAKGRGTFQETQYF. Complete variable domain (other parts from reference TRBV2 and TRBJ2-5): EPEVTQTPSHQVTQMGQEVILRCVPISNHLYFYWYRQILGQKVEFLVSFYNNEISEKSEIFDDQFSVERPDGSNFTLKIRSTKLEDSAMYFCASSGAKGRGTFQETQYFGPGTRLLVL.

The rearrangement links TRBV4-3 to TRBJ1-5; D uncertain. V lost 0 bases and J 3 bases, leaving 3 bases between the germline ends. The germline CDR1 and CDR2 sequences are LGHNA and YSLEER. The length of the CDR3 is 13 residues. The CDR3 region is CASSQDANQPQHF. For the CDR3, the DNA is TGCGCCAGCAGCCAAGATGCCAATCAGCCCCAGCATTTT.

This clonotype was recorded at least ten times. This chain joins TRBV20-1 and TRBJ2-3, with D possibly being TRBD2 (6 bases). Per germline, CDR1 DFQATT and CDR2 SNEGSKA (reference sequence). CDR3 size: 15 residues. Trimming removed 3 bases at V and 4 bases at J, with 17 bases between. The CDR3 protein is CSARADYSFADTQYF. CDR3 sequence (DNA): TGCAGTGCTAGGGCGGACTATAGTTTTGCAGATACGCAGTATTTT.

This clonotype was counted many times. This chain links TRBV7-2 with TRBJ1-2, with D hard to call. Germline CDR1 reads SGHTA; CDR2 reads FQGNSA. V shed 8 bases and J shed 3 bases, with 19 bases lying between them. The CDR3 consists of 15 residues. CDR3 sequence: CASGRGQVWDYGYTF. DNA for the CDR3: TGTGCCAGCGGGCGAGGGCAGGTGTGGGACTATGGCTACACCTTC.

This chain joins TRBV19 and TRBJ2-1; 9 bases agree with TRBD2. Germline lookup yields CDR1 LNHDA and CDR2 SQIVND (reference sequence). Germline trimming cut 5 bases from V and 3 bases from J; bases unmatched to any gene: 5. The length of the CDR3 is 15 residues. DNA for the CDR3: TGTGCCAGTAGTGTGTCTAGCGGGGACTACAATGAGCAGTTCTTC. Protein product: CASSVSSGDYNEQFF.

This clonotype was detected ten times or more. The gene calls are TRBV7-9 and TRBJ2-5, with a weak D call TRBD1 (6 bases). Trimming removed 2 bases from V and 1 base from J, with 8 bases in between. CDR3 length: 14 residues. CDR1 and CDR2 from the germline V gene are SEHNR and FQNEAQ (reference sequence). DNA of the CDR3: TGTGCCAGCAGCTTAACGACAGGCCAAGAGACCCAGTACTTC. It encodes CASSLTTGQETQYF. The full variable domain, in which reference TRBV7-9 and TRBJ2-5 provide the parts outside the CDR3, is DTGVSQNPRHKITKRGQNVTFRCDPISEHNRLYWYRQTLGQGPEFLTYFQNEAQLEKSRLLSDRFSAERPKGSFSTLEIQRTEQGDSAMYLCASSLTTGQETQYFGPGTRLLVL.

This clonotype was seen at least ten times. V gene TRBV10-3 combines with J gene TRBJ2-3, with D perhaps TRBD1 (5 bases). The CDR3 totals 15 residues. Per germline, CDR1 ENHRY and CDR2 SYGVKD. V was trimmed by 10 bases and J by 2 bases, leaving 19 bases between them. In DNA, the CDR3 is TGTGCCACCCTTGAAGACAGAGGCCCCACAGATACGCAGTATTTT. Translating gives CATLEDRGPTDTQYF.